This TCR beta chain is from a study of blood T cell repertoires in COVID-19. The wider study: From T cells, B-cell-depleted T cells, or PBMCs came the material, which was cDNA or gDNA.

Sequencing was performed with immunoSEQ multiplex PCR; in TCRdb, only in-frame clones are kept and a portion is missing. The repertoire includes 200,000 to 300,000 clones, around four fifths of them detected once, and 5.5% to 7.5% sits in the top ten. The receptor was derived from a woman aged 60-75 years with active or convalescent COVID-19. The sequencing input was peripheral blood.

The CDR3 bases are TGTGCCAGCAGCCTGGGACTAGCGGGGTGGGCCCGCAATGAGCAGTTCTTC. It yields the protein CASSLGLAGWARNEQFF. The rearrangement links TRBV11-3 to TRBJ2-1; 13 bases are shared with TRBD2. The ends lost 5 bases at V and 6 bases at J; junction bases unmatched: 10. Germline CDR1 SGHNT, CDR2 YENEEA. This CDR3 has 17 residues.